This TCR beta chain was sequenced during a study of blood T cell repertoires in COVID-19. Looking at the study overall: Sites across the United States, Italy and Spain contributed samples from acute and convalescent COVID-19.

This clone was seen a few times. Per the study methods: Reference gene primer amplification gave estimated nucleated cell counts. Method: immunoSEQ multiplex PCR; TCRdb's copy keeps in-frame clones and lacks some. D and trimming come from the DNA, and the V and J calls and clone size come from that table. The sample lists about 130,000 clones, approximately 80% occurring once. Sequenced sample: peripheral blood. The receptor's source is a man at least 80 years old with acute or convalescent COVID-19.

The CDR3 here is CASSGQEGTNEKLFF. CDR3 nucleotides: TGTGCCAGCAGTGGCCAGGAAGGAACTAATGAAAAACTGTTTTTT. The chain carries TRBV6-6 and TRBJ1-4; no clear D. Germline CDR1 is MNHNY and CDR2 is SVGAGI (reference sequence). The length of the CDR3 is 15 residues. Trimming took 5 bases from V and 1 from J, leaving 11 bases between them.